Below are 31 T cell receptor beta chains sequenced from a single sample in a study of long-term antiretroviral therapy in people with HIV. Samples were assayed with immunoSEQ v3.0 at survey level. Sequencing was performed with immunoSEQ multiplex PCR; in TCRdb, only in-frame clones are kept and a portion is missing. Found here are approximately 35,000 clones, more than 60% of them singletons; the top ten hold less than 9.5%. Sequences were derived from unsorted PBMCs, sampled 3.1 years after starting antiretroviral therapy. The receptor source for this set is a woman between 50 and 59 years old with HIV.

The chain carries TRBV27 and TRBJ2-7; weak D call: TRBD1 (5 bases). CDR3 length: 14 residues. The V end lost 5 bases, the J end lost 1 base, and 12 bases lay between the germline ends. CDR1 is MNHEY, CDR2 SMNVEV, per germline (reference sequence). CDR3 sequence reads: CASSDQGLSYEQYF. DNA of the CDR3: TGTGCCAGCAGTGACCAGGGTTTATCCTACGAGCAGTACTTC.

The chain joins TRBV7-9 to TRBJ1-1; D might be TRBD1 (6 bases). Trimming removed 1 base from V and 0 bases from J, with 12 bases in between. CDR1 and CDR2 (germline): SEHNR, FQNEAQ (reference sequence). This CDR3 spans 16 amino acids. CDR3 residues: CASSLVGQLMNTEAFF. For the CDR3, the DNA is TGTGCCAGCAGCTTAGTCGGACAGCTAATGAACACTGAAGCTTTCTTT. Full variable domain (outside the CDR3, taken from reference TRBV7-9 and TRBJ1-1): DTGVSQNPRHKITKRGQNVTFRCDPISEHNRLYWYRQTLGQGPEFLTYFQNEAQLEKSRLLSDRFSAERPKGSFSTLEIQRTEQGDSAMYLCASSLVGQLMNTEAFFGQGTRLTVV.

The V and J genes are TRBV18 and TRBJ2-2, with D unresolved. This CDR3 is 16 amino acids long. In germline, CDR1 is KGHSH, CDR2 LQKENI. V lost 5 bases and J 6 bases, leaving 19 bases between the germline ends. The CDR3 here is CASSVQNRFRSGELFF. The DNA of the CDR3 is TGTGCCAGCTCAGTTCAGAATCGGTTTAGATCCGGGGAGCTGTTTTTT. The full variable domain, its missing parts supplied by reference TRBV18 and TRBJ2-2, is NAGVMQNPRHLVRRRGQEARLRCSPMKGHSHVYWYRQLPEEGLKFMVYLQKENIIDESGMPKERFSAEFPKEGPSILRIQQVVRGDSAAYFCASSVQNRFRSGELFFGEGSRLTVL.

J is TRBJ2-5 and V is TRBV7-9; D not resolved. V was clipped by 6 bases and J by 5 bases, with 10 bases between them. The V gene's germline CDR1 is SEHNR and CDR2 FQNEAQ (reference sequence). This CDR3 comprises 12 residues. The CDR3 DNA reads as TGTGCCAGCAGTGGAAGTGAGGAGACCCAGTACTTC. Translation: CASSGSEETQYF.

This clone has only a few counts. The chain's CDR3 is CASSYSGDEQYV. In DNA form, the CDR3 reads TGTGCCAGCAGTTACTCGGGGGACGAGCAGTACGTC. The chain couples TRBV6-5 to TRBJ2-7, with D perhaps TRBD1 or TRBD2 (5 bases each). Germline V gene data show CDR1 as MNHEY and CDR2 as SVGAGI. This CDR3 is built from 12 residues. The ends were cut back, 0 bases at V and 5 bases at J, with 5 bases in the middle.

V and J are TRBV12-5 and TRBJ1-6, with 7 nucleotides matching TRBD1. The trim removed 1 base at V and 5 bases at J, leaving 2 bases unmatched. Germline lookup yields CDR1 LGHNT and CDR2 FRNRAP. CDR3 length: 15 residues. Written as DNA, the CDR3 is TGTGCTAGTGGTTTGGGACAGGGCAATAATTCACCCCTCCACTTT. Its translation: CASGLGQGNNSPLHF.

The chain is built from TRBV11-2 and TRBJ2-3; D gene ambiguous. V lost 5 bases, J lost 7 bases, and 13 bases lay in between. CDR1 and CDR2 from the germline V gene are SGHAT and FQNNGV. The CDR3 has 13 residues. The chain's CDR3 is CASSVARRNTQYF. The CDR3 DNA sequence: TGTGCCAGCAGCGTTGCGCGCAGGAATACGCAGTATTTT.

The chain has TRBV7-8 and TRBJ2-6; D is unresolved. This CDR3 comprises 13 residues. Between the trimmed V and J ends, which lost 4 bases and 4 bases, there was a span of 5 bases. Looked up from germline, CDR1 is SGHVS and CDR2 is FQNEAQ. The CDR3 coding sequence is TGTGCCAGCAGCTCCGGGGGGGCCAACGTCCTGACTTTC. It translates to CASSSGGANVLTF.

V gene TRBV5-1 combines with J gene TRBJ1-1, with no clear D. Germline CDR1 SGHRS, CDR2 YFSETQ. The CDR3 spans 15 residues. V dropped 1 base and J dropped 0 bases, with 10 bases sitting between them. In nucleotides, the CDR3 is TGCGCCAGCAGCTTGTCAGTGGCGGTGAACACTGAAGCTTTCTTT. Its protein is CASSLSVAVNTEAFF.

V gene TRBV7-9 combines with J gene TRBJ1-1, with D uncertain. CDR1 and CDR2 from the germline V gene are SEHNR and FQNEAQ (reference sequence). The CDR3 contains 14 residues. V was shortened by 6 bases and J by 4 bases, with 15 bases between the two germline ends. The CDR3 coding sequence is TGTGCCAGCAGTCCCATTACAGACGCCACTGAAGCTTTCTTT. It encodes CASSPITDATEAFF.

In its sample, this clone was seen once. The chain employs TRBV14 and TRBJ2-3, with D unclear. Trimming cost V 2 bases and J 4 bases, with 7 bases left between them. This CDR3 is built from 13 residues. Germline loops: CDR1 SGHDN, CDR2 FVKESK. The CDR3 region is CASSQTLADTQYF. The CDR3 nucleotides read TGTGCCAGCAGCCAAACTCTCGCAGATACGCAGTATTTT.

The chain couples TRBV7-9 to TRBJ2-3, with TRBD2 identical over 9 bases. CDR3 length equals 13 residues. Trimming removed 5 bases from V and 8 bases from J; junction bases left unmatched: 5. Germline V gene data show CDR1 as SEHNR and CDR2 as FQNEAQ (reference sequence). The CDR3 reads CASSAPLAGTQYF. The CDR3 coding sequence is TGTGCCAGCAGCGCCCCACTAGCGGGTACGCAGTATTTT. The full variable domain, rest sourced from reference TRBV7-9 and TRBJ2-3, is DTGVSQNPRHKITKRGQNVTFRCDPISEHNRLYWYRQTLGQGPEFLTYFQNEAQLEKSRLLSDRFSAERPKGSFSTLEIQRTEQGDSAMYLCASSAPLAGTQYFGPGTRLTVL.

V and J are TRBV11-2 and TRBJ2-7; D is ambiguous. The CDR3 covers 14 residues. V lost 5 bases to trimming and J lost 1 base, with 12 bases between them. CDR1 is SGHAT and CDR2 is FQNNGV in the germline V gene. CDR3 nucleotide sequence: TGTGCCAGCAGCCCAAGGACGCTGTCCTACGAGCAGTACTTC. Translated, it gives CASSPRTLSYEQYF.

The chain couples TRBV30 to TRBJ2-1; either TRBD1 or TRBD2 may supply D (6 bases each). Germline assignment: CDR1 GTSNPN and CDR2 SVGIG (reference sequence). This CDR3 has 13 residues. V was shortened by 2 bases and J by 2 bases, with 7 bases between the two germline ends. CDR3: CAWSRGAYNEQFF. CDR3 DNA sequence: TGTGCCTGGAGTAGGGGGGCCTACAATGAGCAGTTCTTC.

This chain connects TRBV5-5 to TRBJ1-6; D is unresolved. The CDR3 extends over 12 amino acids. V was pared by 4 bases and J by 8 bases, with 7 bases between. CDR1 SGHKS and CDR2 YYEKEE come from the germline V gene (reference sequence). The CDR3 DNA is TGTGCCAGCAGCCCCCAGGATTCACCCCTCCACTTT. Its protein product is CASSPQDSPLHF.

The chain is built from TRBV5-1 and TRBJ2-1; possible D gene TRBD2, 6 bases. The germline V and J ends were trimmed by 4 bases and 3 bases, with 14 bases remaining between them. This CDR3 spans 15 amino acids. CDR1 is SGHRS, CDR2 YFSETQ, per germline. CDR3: CASSGASAYYNEQFF. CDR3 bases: TGCGCCAGCAGCGGAGCTAGCGCATACTACAATGAGCAGTTCTTC.

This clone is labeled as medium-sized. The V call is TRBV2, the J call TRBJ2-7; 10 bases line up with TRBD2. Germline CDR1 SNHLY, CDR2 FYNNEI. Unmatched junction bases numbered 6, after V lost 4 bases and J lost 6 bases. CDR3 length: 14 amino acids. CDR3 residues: CASSVASGGAEQYF. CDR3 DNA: TGTGCCAGCAGTGTGGCTAGCGGGGGAGCCGAGCAGTACTTC.

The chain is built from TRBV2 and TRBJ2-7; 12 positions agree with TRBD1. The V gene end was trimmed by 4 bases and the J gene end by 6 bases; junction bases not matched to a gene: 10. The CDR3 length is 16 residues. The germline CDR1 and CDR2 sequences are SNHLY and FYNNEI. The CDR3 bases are TGTGCCAGCAGTGTGGCGTCTGGGACAGGGGGCATCGAGCAGTACGTC. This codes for CASSVASGTGGIEQYV.

The CDR3 DNA reads TGTGCCAGCAGCACCCTGACAGGGGCTAATGAAAAACTGTTTTTT. Its protein is CASSTLTGANEKLFF. The V call is TRBV28, the J call TRBJ1-4; 8 bases map to TRBD1. The CDR3 loop spans 15 amino acids. Germline V gives CDR1 MDHEN, CDR2 SYDVKM. The V and J ends lost 6 bases and 3 bases, in that order; junction bases with no gene match: 6. The full variable domain, with the rest looked up from reference TRBV28 and TRBJ1-4, is DVKVTQSSRYLVKRTGEKVFLECVQDMDHENMFWYRQDPGLGLRLIYFSYDVKMKEKGDIPEGYSVSREKKERFSLILESASTNQTSMYLCASSTLTGANEKLFFGSGTQLSVL.

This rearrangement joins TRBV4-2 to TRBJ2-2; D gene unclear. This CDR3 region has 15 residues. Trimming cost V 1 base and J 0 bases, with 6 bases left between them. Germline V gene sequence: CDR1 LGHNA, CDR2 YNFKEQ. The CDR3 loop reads CASSQGQTNTGELFF. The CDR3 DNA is TGTGCCAGCAGCCAAGGTCAGACGAACACCGGGGAGCTGTTTTTT.

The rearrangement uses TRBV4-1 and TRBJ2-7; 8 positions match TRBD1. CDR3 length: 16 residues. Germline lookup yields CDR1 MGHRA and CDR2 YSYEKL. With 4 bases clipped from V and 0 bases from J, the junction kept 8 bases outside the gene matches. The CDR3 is CASSPARQGSSYEQYF. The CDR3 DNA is TGCGCCAGCAGCCCCGCTCGACAGGGGAGCTCCTACGAGCAGTACTTC.

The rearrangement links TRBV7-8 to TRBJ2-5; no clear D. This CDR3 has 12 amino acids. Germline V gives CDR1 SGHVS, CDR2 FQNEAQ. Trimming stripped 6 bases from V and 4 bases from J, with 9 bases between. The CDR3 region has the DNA TGTGCCAGCAGTCTACTACTAGAGACCCAGTACTTC. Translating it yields CASSLLLETQYF. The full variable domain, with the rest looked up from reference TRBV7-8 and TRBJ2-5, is GAGVSQSPRYKVAKRGQDVALRCDPISGHVSLFWYQQALGQGPEFLTYFQNEAQLDKSGLPSDRFFAERPEGSVSTLKIQRTQQEDSAVYLCASSLLLETQYFGPGTRLLVL.

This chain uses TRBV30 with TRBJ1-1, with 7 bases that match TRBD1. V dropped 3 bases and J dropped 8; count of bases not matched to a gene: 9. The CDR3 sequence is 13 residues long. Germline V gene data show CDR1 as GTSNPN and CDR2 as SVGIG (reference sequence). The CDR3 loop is CAWSETGKSEAFF. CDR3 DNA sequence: TGTGCCTGGAGCGAGACAGGGAAATCCGAAGCTTTCTTT.

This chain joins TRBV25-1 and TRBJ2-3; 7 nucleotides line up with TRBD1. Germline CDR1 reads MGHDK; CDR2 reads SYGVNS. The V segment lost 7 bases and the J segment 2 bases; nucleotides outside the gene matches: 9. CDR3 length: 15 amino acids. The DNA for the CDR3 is TGTGCCAGCACCCCCTGGGACAGCCTCACAGATACGCAGTATTTT. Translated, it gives CASTPWDSLTDTQYF.

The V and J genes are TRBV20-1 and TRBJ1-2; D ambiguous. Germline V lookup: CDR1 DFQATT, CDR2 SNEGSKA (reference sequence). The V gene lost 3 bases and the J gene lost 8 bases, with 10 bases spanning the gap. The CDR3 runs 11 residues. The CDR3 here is CSASPSNGYTF. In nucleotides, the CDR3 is TGCAGTGCTAGCCCCAGTAACGGCTACACCTTC.

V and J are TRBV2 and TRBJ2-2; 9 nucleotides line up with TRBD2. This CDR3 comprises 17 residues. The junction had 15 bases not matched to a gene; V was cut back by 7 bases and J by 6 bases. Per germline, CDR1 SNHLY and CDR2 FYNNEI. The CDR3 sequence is CASTPGRSGGRAGELFF. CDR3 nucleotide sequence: TGTGCCAGCACCCCGGGAAGGAGCGGGGGGAGGGCCGGGGAGCTGTTTTTT.

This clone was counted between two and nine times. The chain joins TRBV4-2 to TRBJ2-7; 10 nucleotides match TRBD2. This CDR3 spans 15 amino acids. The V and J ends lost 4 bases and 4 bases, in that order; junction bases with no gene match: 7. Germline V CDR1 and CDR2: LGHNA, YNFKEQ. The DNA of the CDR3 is TGTGCCAGCAGCCGCGAGCGGGGGGGCTTATACGAGCAGTACTTC. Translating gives CASSRERGGLYEQYF.

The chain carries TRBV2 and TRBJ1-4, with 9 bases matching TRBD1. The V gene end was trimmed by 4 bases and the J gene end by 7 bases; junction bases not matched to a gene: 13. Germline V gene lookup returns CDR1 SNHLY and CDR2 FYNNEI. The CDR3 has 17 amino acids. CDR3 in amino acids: CASSGAWGGTGIEKLFF. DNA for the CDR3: TGTGCCAGCAGTGGGGCCTGGGGCGGGACAGGGATTGAAAAACTGTTTTTT.

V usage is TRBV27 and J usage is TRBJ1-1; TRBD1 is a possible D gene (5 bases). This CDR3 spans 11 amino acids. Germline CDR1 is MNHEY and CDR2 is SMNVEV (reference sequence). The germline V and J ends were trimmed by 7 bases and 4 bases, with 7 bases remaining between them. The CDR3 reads CASKGPTEAFF. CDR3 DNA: TGTGCCAGCAAGGGGCCCACTGAAGCTTTCTTT.

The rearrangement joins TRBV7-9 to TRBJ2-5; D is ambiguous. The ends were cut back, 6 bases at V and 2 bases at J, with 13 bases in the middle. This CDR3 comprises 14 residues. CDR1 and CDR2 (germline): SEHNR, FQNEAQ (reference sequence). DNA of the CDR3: TGTGCCAGCAGTTTCGGACGGGTTCAAGAGACCCAGTACTTC. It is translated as CASSFGRVQETQYF.

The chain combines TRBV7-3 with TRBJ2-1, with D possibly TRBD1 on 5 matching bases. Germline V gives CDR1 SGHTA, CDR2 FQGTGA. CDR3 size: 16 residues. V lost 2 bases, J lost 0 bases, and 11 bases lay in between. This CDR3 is CASSLVRASSYNEQFF. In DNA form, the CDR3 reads TGTGCCAGCAGCTTAGTCAGGGCGAGCTCCTACAATGAGCAGTTCTTC.